What follows are 14 T cell receptor beta chains derived from one specimen sequenced in a study of Graves' ophthalmopathy and Graves' hyperthyroidism. Amplifying from RNA transcripts, the study obtained TCR beta CDR3 regions. The authors performed first-round RT-PCR with HTBI primers and then a second-round multiplex PCR. TCRdb reprocessed the multiplex PCR reads via MiXCR and lists one record per CDR3 protein. Among about 500,000 distinct CDR3 sequences listed, approximately 15% were seen once. The sample consisted of blood. The source is a woman in her 30s with Graves' ophthalmopathy.

This clonotype occurred many times. This rearrangement joins TRBV12-3 or TRBV12-4 to TRBJ2-2; no clear D. The CDR3 covers 13 residues. V was trimmed by 8 bases and J by 6 bases, leaving 13 bases between them. The CDR3 here is CASHGFSSGELFF. In DNA form, the CDR3 reads TGTGCCAGCCATGGGTTTAGCTCCGGGGAGCTGTTTTTT.

In its sample, this clonotype was seen many times. The V call is TRBV6-5, the J call TRBJ1-5; 11 bases map to TRBD1. Germline trimming cut 2 bases from V and 2 bases from J; bases unmatched to any gene: 2. The germline CDR1 and CDR2 sequences are MNHEY and SVGAGI. The CDR3 is 16 amino acids. This chain's CDR3 is CASSYGTGGGNQPQHF. The DNA for the CDR3 is TGTGCCAGCAGTTACGGGACAGGGGGAGGCAATCAGCCCCAGCATTTT.

This clonotype occurred many times. The chain employs TRBV27 and TRBJ2-7, with 9 bases matching TRBD1. In germline, CDR1 is MNHEY, CDR2 SMNVEV (reference sequence). The CDR3 consists of 14 residues. V was clipped by 6 bases and J by 5 bases; unmatched bases: 8. CDR3 coding DNA: TGTGCCAGCAGCATGAGGACAGGGGTCCACGAGCAGTACTTC. This translates into CASSMRTGVHEQYF.

This clonotype was recorded at least ten times. The J gene is TRBJ1-1, the V gene TRBV4-1; 7 bases fit TRBD1. In germline, CDR1 is MGHRA, CDR2 YSYEKL. The V gene end was trimmed by 0 bases and the J gene end by 0 bases; junction bases not matched to a gene: 7. The CDR3 is 17 amino acids. CDR3 protein: CASSQDRRGRMNTEAFF. CDR3 sequence (DNA): TGCGCCAGCAGCCAAGATAGAAGGGGGCGGATGAACACTGAAGCTTTCTTT.

The table lists this clonotype with many counts. The rearrangement links TRBV12-3 or TRBV12-4 to TRBJ1-2, with D unresolved. This CDR3 comprises 12 residues. Deletions cut 5 bases from V and 4 bases from J, with 8 bases between. CDR3 nucleotide sequence: TGTGCCAGCAGTCCAGGTTTCTATGGCTACACCTTC. Protein sequence: CASSPGFYGYTF.

This clonotype was detected many times. The V and J genes are TRBV10-2 and TRBJ2-7; TRBD2 matches 8 bases. Germline CDR1 is WSHSY and CDR2 is SAAADI. This CDR3 has 15 amino acids. With V trimmed by 7 bases and J by 2 bases, 10 bases remained unmatched. The CDR3 bases are TGCGCCAGCACCCCCACTAGCGGAGGTACCTACGAGCAGTACTTC. Amino acids: CASTPTSGGTYEQYF.

This clonotype was seen at least ten times. The rearrangement joins TRBV6-1 to TRBJ1-1, with unresolved D. Germline CDR1 is MNHNS and CDR2 is SASEGT. V was cut by 6 bases and J by 0 bases, with 20 bases left in between. The CDR3 is 17 residues long. The CDR3 protein is CASRLSAGGPLNTEAFF. DNA of the CDR3: TGTGCCAGCAGACTCTCGGCAGGTGGGCCCCTGAACACTGAAGCTTTCTTT.

This clonotype was seen a few times. The genes are TRBV19 and TRBJ2-2; 9 positions agree with TRBD1. V lost 7 bases, J lost 7 bases, and 10 bases stayed unmatched. The CDR3 is 15 amino acids. Germline V gene lookup returns CDR1 LNHDA and CDR2 SQIVND (reference sequence). DNA for the CDR3: TGTGCCAGTACCATGACAGGGGGGACTCACGGGGAGCTGTTTTTT. Translating it yields CASTMTGGTHGELFF.

This clonotype was detected once. The V and J genes are TRBV4-1 and TRBJ1-1, with D possibly TRBD1 on 5 matching bases. Germline-derived CDR1 and CDR2 are MGHRA and YSYEKL. The CDR3 has 15 residues. With 1 base removed from V and 8 bases from J, the gap between germline ends came to 17 bases. As DNA, the CDR3 is TGCGCCAGCAGCCAAGCCGGGACCGGGGGGAGAGAAGCTTTCTTT. Amino acid sequence: CASSQAGTGGREAFF.

The V and J genes are TRBV4-2 and TRBJ2-2, with D perhaps TRBD2 (6 bases). The length of the CDR3 is 18 residues. V dropped 0 bases and J dropped 3 bases, with 17 bases sitting between them. Per the germline V gene, CDR1 is LGHNA and CDR2 is YNFKEQ. In DNA, the CDR3 is TGTGCCAGCAGCCAAGATTGGGGTGGCAGGGAGGACACCGGGGAGCTGTTTTTT. It yields the protein CASSQDWGGREDTGELFF.

The sample holds many counts of this clonotype. This chain links TRBV24-1 with TRBJ2-2; no firm D call. The CDR3 extends over 14 amino acids. Looked up from germline, CDR1 is KGHDR and CDR2 is SFDVKD. V shed 12 bases and J shed 6 bases, with 19 bases lying between them. CDR3 sequence (DNA): TGTGCCGCCGCCCCGAGATGGGATGCCGGGGAGCTGTTTTTT. Encoded protein: CAAAPRWDAGELFF.

This clonotype was detected only once. This rearrangement joins TRBV4-1 to TRBJ1-1, with D maybe TRBD1 (6 bases). Germline assignment: CDR1 MGHRA and CDR2 YSYEKL. The V end was cut by 4 bases, the J end by 13 bases, with 25 bases between. The CDR3 extends over 15 amino acids. The CDR3 loop reads CASSLAWTERGYGFF. The DNA for the CDR3 is TGCGCCAGCAGCCTTGCCTGGACAGAAAGAGGTTACGGTTTCTTT.

Ten or more counts support this clonotype. The V and J genes are TRBV5-1 and TRBJ1-2; no firm D call. The CDR3 length is 9 residues. Trimming took 6 bases from V and 10 from J, leaving 7 bases between them. Germline values: CDR1 SGHRS, CDR2 YFSETQ. CDR3 DNA: TGCGCCAGCAACCCCAACTACACCTTC. Translation: CASNPNYTF. The full variable domain, its missing parts supplied by reference TRBV5-1 and TRBJ1-2, is KAGVTQTPRYLIKTRGQQVTLSCSPISGHRSVSWYQQTPGQGLQFLFEYFSETQRNKGNFPGRFSGRQFSNSRSEMNVSTLELGDSALYLCASNPNYTFGSGTRLTVV.

At least ten counts were recorded for this clonotype. The limits of the CDR3 on the DNA are not certain, so only TCRdb's listed CDR3 is given. The chain recombines TRBV6-4 with TRBJ2-7; the table's D gene call, TRBD1, was not cross checked with the DNA. The CDR3 is 12 amino acids in total, end residues counted. The germline CDR1 and CDR2 sequences are MRHNA and SNTAGT. The CDR3 loop is CASFGQGTEPYF.